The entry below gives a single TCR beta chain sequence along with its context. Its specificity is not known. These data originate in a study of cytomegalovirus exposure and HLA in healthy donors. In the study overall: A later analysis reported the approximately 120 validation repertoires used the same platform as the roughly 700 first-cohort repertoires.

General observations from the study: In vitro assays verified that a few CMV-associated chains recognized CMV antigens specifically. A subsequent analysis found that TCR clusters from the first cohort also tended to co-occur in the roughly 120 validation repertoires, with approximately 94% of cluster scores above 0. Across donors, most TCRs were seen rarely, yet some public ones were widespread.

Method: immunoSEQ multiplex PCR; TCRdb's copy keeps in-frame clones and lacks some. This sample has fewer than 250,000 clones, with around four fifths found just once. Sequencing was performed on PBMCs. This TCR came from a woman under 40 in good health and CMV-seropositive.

This CDR3 reads CASSSGTGTQFF. The CDR3 DNA follows: TGTGCCAGCAGTTCCGGGACAGGTACTCAGTTCTTC. This chain links TRBV6-4 with TRBJ2-1; TRBD1 matches at 8 bases. The CDR3 has 12 residues. CDR1 is MRHNA, CDR2 SNTAGT, per germline. The V segment lost 5 bases and the J segment 13 bases; nucleotides outside the gene matches: 7.